Listed below are T cell receptor beta chains from one sample, sequenced in a study of blood T cells in healthy people across ages. Each CDR3 protein is one row after TCRdb ran MiXCR on the 5' RACE reads. Found here are 800,000 to 1,300,000 distinct CDR3 sequences, 25% of them singletons; the top ten hold about 0.72%. The data also belong to a second study, concerning T cells of mothers and their children.

Sequenced sample: blood. These receptors all come from a girl under 10 years old in good health. Both conserved end residues are part of each CDR3. A D gene is named only where the DNA matches it firmly. Size tells how often a clone was seen (once, few, many) or the class of an expanded clone, and some rows leave it out.

cdr3_length	v_call	d_call	clone_size	j_call	cdr3_aa	cdr3_nt
12	TRBV9	.	.	TRBJ2-7	CASSVDDYEQYF	TGTGCCAGCAGCGTAGACGACTACGAGCAGTACTTC
12	TRBV6-5	TRBD1	.	TRBJ2-7	CASRTGATVQYF	TGTGCCAGCAGGACAGGGGCGACTGTGCAGTACTTC
14	TRBV12-5	.	.	TRBJ2-7	CASGLSIADYEQYF	TGTGCTAGTGGTTTGTCGATAGCCGACTACGAGCAGTACTTC
15	TRBV3-1	.	few	TRBJ1-5	CASSQGQGTNQPQHF	TGTGCCAGCAGCCAAGGTCAGGGGACCAATCAGCCCCAGCATTTT
15	TRBV7-9	.	.	TRBJ2-5	CASSLGSGVEETQYF	TGTGCCAGCAGCTTAGGGTCAGGGGTGGAAGAGACCCAGTACTTC
11	TRBV6-1	.	few	TRBJ1-1	CASSEVGEAFF	TGTGCCAGCAGTGAAGTAGGAGAAGCTTTCTTT
16	TRBV4-2	TRBD2	.	TRBJ2-1	CASSQGRTSGAGEQFF	TGTGCCAGCAGCCAGGGGCGGACTAGCGGGGCGGGTGAGCAGTTCTTC
15	TRBV4-2	.	.	TRBJ2-7	CASSQEYGPPYEQYF	TGTGCCAGCAGCCAAGAATACGGACCACCCTACGAGCAGTACTTC
15	TRBV12-3/TRBV12-4	TRBD1	.	TRBJ2-7	CASSSPGQPTYEQYF	TGTGCCAGCAGTTCCCCGGGACAGCCGACCTACGAGCAGTACTTC
15	TRBV27	.	few	TRBJ1-1	CASSLFKGGRTEAFF	TGTGCCAGCAGTTTATTTAAGGGCGGAAGGACTGAAGCTTTCTTT
18	TRBV7-7	.	.	TRBJ1-3	CASSLDPTGGSRGNTIYF	TGTGCTAGCAGCTTAGACCCCACGGGGGGCTCAAGGGGAAACACCATATATTTT
13	TRBV29-1	.	.	TRBJ2-5	CSVSGGEQETQHF	TGCAGCGTGAGCGGTGGAGAGCAAGAGACCCAGCACTTC
11	TRBV6-1	TRBD1	few	TRBJ1-5	CAGGGWQPQHF	TGTGCCGGAGGGGGCTGGCAGCCCCAGCATTTT
14	TRBV20-1	.	few	TRBJ2-1	CSARSTVDYNEQFF	TGCAGTGCTAGGTCAACAGTAGACTACAATGAGCAGTTCTTC
16	TRBV12-3/TRBV12-4	.	once	TRBJ2-7	CASSPLSGFVSYEQYF	TGTGCCAGCAGCCCCCTCAGCGGGTTCGTCTCCTACGAGCAGTACTTC
16	TRBV3-1	TRBD2	.	TRBJ2-7	CASSQVGLAGSNEQYF	TGTGCCAGCAGCCAAGTAGGGCTAGCGGGAAGCAACGAGCAGTACTTC
14	TRBV20-1	TRBD1	.	TRBJ2-1	CSAIGTGGEGEQFF	TGCAGTGCTATCGGGACAGGGGGCGAGGGTGAGCAGTTCTTC
14	TRBV6-6	TRBD1	few	TRBJ2-5	CASTPMTGFKTQYF	TGTGCCAGCACCCCGATGACAGGGTTTAAGACCCAGTACTTC
15	TRBV4-2	.	.	TRBJ1-3	CASSQTLGLVDTIYF	TGTGCCAGCAGCCAAACATTAGGGTTGGTTGACACCATATATTTT
13	TRBV9	.	once	TRBJ2-1	CASSSGTHNEQFF	TGTGCCAGCAGCTCCGGGACCCACAATGAGCAGTTCTTC
16	TRBV7-6	.	few	TRBJ1-4	CASSFVGVEGNEKLFF	TGTGCCAGCAGCTTTGTAGGGGTCGAAGGGAATGAAAAACTGTTTTTT
15	TRBV2	TRBD1	.	TRBJ2-7	CASSDLDRVGSEQYF	TGTGCCAGCAGTGATCTGGACAGGGTGGGTTCCGAGCAGTACTTC
12	TRBV6-5	.	.	TRBJ1-6	CASRIINSPLHF	TGTGCCAGTCGAATCATTAATTCACCCCTCCACTTT
15	TRBV5-1	.	few	TRBJ2-2	CASSLATGYTGELFF	TGCGCCAGCAGCTTGGCCACAGGGTACACCGGGGAGCTGTTTTTT
12	TRBV29-1	.	few	TRBJ1-1	CSIYYLNTEAFF	TGCAGCATCTACTATCTGAACACTGAAGCTTTCTTT
18	TRBV10-3	TRBD2	.	TRBJ2-6	CAISERASGISGANVLTF	TGTGCCATCAGTGAGCGGGCTAGCGGGATATCTGGGGCCAACGTCCTGACTTTC
13	TRBV6-5	.	many	TRBJ2-7	CASSQAEGAEQYF	TGTGCCAGCAGCCAGGCCGAAGGGGCCGAGCAGTACTTC
15	TRBV19	TRBD2	once	TRBJ2-5	CASSIAGLAEETQYF	TGTGCCAGTAGTATAGCTGGACTAGCGGAAGAGACCCAGTACTTC
15	TRBV20-1	TRBD2	.	TRBJ2-7	CSADGNSGSSYEQYF	TGCAGTGCAGACGGTAATAGCGGGAGCTCCTACGAGCAGTACTTC
14	TRBV6-5	TRBD2	few	TRBJ2-1	CASSTQREGHEQFF	TGTGCCAGCAGTACCCAGCGGGAGGGCCATGAGCAGTTCTTC
14	TRBV19	.	many	TRBJ2-7	CASSLGRGPYEQYF	TGTGCCAGTAGTCTTGGGCGGGGGCCCTACGAGCAGTACTTC
13	TRBV11-2	.	few	TRBJ1-2	CASSIDSYYGYTF	TGTGCCAGCAGCATAGACAGTTACTATGGCTACACCTTC
14	TRBV7-9	.	few	TRBJ2-2	CASSARQLTGELFF	TGTGCCAGCAGCGCCCGACAGTTAACCGGGGAGCTGTTTTTT
13	TRBV6-1	.	.	TRBJ1-2	CASSAGQSYGYTF	TGTGCCAGCAGTGCGGGGCAGTCCTATGGCTACACCTTC
13	TRBV9	.	few	TRBJ1-2	CASSVSSSYGYTF	TGTGCCAGCAGCGTAAGTAGCTCGTATGGCTACACCTTC
17	TRBV27	TRBD2	.	TRBJ2-1	CASSLGPSGGSYNEQFF	TGTGCCAGCAGTTTAGGCCCTAGCGGAGGCTCCTACAATGAGCAGTTCTTC
16	TRBV7-9	.	few	TRBJ2-5	CASSSPWRERGETQYF	TGTGCCAGCAGCTCCCCCTGGAGGGAAAGGGGAGAGACCCAGTACTTC
16	TRBV5-1	.	.	TRBJ1-2	CASSSSSVASNYGYTF	TGCGCCAGCAGCTCGAGTTCGGTGGCCTCTAACTATGGCTACACCTTC
11	TRBV29-1	.	few	TRBJ1-2	CSVERAGGYTF	TGCAGCGTTGAGCGGGCAGGAGGCTACACCTTC
15	TRBV3-1	.	.	TRBJ1-5	CASSQDLSGSQPQHF	TGTGCCAGCAGCCAAGATTTATCAGGTAGTCAGCCCCAGCATTTT